The 27 T cell receptor beta chains reported below all come from one sample, sequenced in a study of T cell responses to AZD1222 COVID-19 vaccine. Sequenced by immunoSEQ multiplex PCR; TCRdb stores in-frame clones only, minus some. The repertoire has 45,000 to 55,000 clones, roughly four fifths of them found once; the top ten carry more than 8.5%. The material was peripheral blood, obtained on day 0 of AZD1222 vaccination. Receptors originate from an adult in good health.

This rearrangement joins TRBV5-1 to TRBJ2-5; no clear D gene. Germline values: CDR1 SGHRS, CDR2 YFSETQ. The V and J ends lost 2 bases and 0 bases respectively, with 5 bases between them. The CDR3 is made up of 13 amino acids. Written as DNA, the CDR3 is TGCGCCAGCAGCTTTACCAACCAAGAGACCCAGTACTTC. Translated, it gives CASSFTNQETQYF.

There are a few counts of this clone. V gene TRBV14 combines with J gene TRBJ2-7, with TRBD1 matching 12 bases. V shed 4 bases and J 3 bases; nucleotides not matched to a gene: 4. CDR1 is SGHDN, CDR2 FVKESK, per germline. The CDR3 is made up of 15 amino acids. Here the CDR3 reads CASSPRDRGLYEQYF. The CDR3, as DNA: TGTGCCAGCAGCCCCCGGGACAGGGGGCTCTACGAGCAGTACTTC.

This chain joins TRBV5-6 and TRBJ2-3, with D maybe TRBD2 (7 bases). This CDR3 is built from 14 residues. Germline V CDR1 and CDR2: SGHDT, YYEEEE. V was pared by 4 bases and J by 4 bases, with 13 bases between. As DNA, the CDR3 is TGTGCCAGCAGCCGGGGGGCTAGGGCAGATACGCAGTATTTT. This gives the protein CASSRGARADTQYF.

The gene calls are TRBV28 and TRBJ2-5; 7 bases agree with TRBD1. The CDR3 extends over 14 amino acids. J lost 5 bases, V lost 7 bases, and 10 bases had no gene match. From germline, CDR1 is MDHEN and CDR2 SYDVKM. Written as DNA, the CDR3 is TGTGCCAGCAACCCGACAGGGTCGGGGGAGACCCAGTACTTC. It is translated as CASNPTGSGETQYF.

Only one count was recorded for this clone. This chain links TRBV27 with TRBJ1-4; a possible D gene is TRBD1 (5 bases). CDR1 MNHEY and CDR2 SMNVEV come from the germline V gene (reference sequence). The CDR3 spans 17 residues. V was trimmed by 6 bases and J by 0 bases, leaving 17 bases between them. The CDR3 DNA reads as TGTGCCAGCAGGGCCTTTCCAGGGACCGCAACTAATGAAAAACTGTTTTTT. As protein: CASRAFPGTATNEKLFF.

The J gene is TRBJ2-7, the V gene TRBV5-8, with TRBD1 identical over 8 bases. Germline V CDR1 and CDR2: SGHTS, YDEGEE. V dropped 5 bases and J dropped 5; count of bases not matched to a gene: 15. CDR3 length: 16 amino acids. The CDR3 is CASSLGSWTGSNEQYF. Written as DNA, the CDR3 is TGTGCCAGCAGTCTCGGGTCCTGGACAGGGAGCAACGAGCAGTACTTC.

V usage is TRBV29-1 and J usage is TRBJ2-4; 12 nucleotides match TRBD2. The J segment lost 3 bases and the V segment lost 5 bases, leaving 8 bases of the junction unmatched. CDR1 is SQVTM and CDR2 is ANQGSEA in the germline V gene. This CDR3 has 16 residues. The CDR3 nucleotides are TGCAGCGTTCTATTTTCTAGCGGGAGGGTCAAAAACATTCAGTACTTC. It yields the protein CSVLFSSGRVKNIQYF.

The chain combines TRBV2 with TRBJ2-2, with TRBD2 identical over 14 bases. The germline V gene has CDR1 SNHLY and CDR2 FYNNEI. The CDR3 loop spans 15 amino acids. The trim removed 7 bases at V and 5 bases at J, leaving 3 bases unmatched. Written as DNA, the CDR3 is TGTGCCAGCACTAGACTAGCGGGAGGGACCGGGGAGCTGTTTTTT. Its translation is CASTRLAGGTGELFF.

The chain employs TRBV6-5 and TRBJ1-2; no firm D call. Looked up from germline, CDR1 is MNHEY and CDR2 is SVGAGI. Trimming left V 6 bases short and J 1 base short, with 9 bases between. This CDR3 is built from 13 residues. CDR3 in DNA: TGTGCCAGCAGCGTCAATAGTAACTATGGCTACACCTTC. As protein: CASSVNSNYGYTF.

The J gene is TRBJ1-2, the V gene TRBV2; 11 nucleotides align to TRBD1. The junction had 5 bases not matched to a gene; V was cut back by 6 bases and J by 2 bases. From germline, CDR1 is SNHLY and CDR2 FYNNEI. The CDR3 length is 15 residues. The CDR3 region is CASRHRDRGNYGYTF. The CDR3 nucleotides read TGTGCCAGCAGGCACCGGGACAGGGGGAACTATGGCTACACCTTC.

V and J are TRBV6-1 and TRBJ2-3, with 10 nucleotides matching TRBD2. The CDR3 contains 18 residues. CDR1 and CDR2 (germline): MNHNS, SASEGT. J lost 0 bases, V lost 2 bases, and 8 bases had no gene match. The CDR3 region is CASSERSSGRRSTDTQYF. Written as DNA, the CDR3 is TGTGCCAGCAGTGAACGGAGTAGCGGGAGGCGAAGCACAGATACGCAGTATTTT.

The V and J genes are TRBV28 and TRBJ1-2, with 9 bases aligning to TRBD1. The junction had 8 bases not matched to a gene; V was cut back by 5 bases and J by 7 bases. The germline V gene encodes CDR1 MDHEN and CDR2 SYDVKM. CDR3 size: 14 residues. CDR3 loop: CASSPATGGSGYTF. CDR3 nucleotides: TGTGCCAGCAGTCCGGCGACAGGGGGTTCTGGCTACACCTTC.

The chain links TRBV7-9 to TRBJ1-5; D call uncertain. This CDR3 is built from 13 residues. In germline, CDR1 is SEHNR, CDR2 FQNEAQ (reference sequence). The V and J ends lost 5 bases and 2 bases respectively, with 7 bases between them. The CDR3 loop reads CASSLQGNQPQHF. The CDR3, as DNA: TGTGCCAGCAGCCTCCAAGGCAATCAGCCCCAGCATTTT.

The V and J genes are TRBV24-1 and TRBJ2-5; a possible D gene is TRBD1 (6 bases). This CDR3 is 14 amino acids long. Germline V CDR1 and CDR2: KGHDR, SFDVKD. The germline V and J ends were trimmed by 4 bases and 2 bases, with 10 bases remaining between them. This CDR3 reads CATSESGQQETQYF. CDR3 coding DNA: TGTGCCACCAGTGAATCCGGACAGCAAGAGACCCAGTACTTC.

CDR3 amino acids: CASNRVRNTEAFF. The CDR3 DNA follows: TGTGCCAGCAACAGGGTTCGGAACACTGAAGCTTTCTTT. The chain carries TRBV12-3 or TRBV12-4 and TRBJ1-1, with D possibly matching TRBD1 (6 bases). This CDR3 has 13 residues. V was pared by 7 bases and J by 1 base, with 10 bases between.

The chain uses TRBV6-2 or TRBV6-3 and TRBJ2-2; no clear D. Between the trimmed V and J ends, which lost 2 bases and 3 bases, there was a span of 7 bases. This CDR3 is 14 amino acids long. The germline CDR1 and CDR2 sequences are MNHEY and SVGEGT. The CDR3 DNA reads TGTGCCAGCAGTTACCGGGTCGACACCGGGGAGCTGTTTTTT. Its protein is CASSYRVDTGELFF.

The J gene is TRBJ1-1, the V gene TRBV11-2, with 10 nucleotides matching TRBD1. This CDR3 has 14 amino acids. Germline lookup yields CDR1 SGHAT and CDR2 FQNNGV. With V trimmed by 5 bases and J by 3 bases, 3 bases remained unmatched. The CDR3 DNA follows: TGTGCCAGCAGCGTGGGACAGGGGCACACTGAAGCTTTCTTT. Translation: CASSVGQGHTEAFF.

J is TRBJ1-5 and V is TRBV7-2; D perhaps matches TRBD1 (5 bases). Germline V CDR1 and CDR2: SGHTA, FQGNSA. This CDR3 is built from 15 residues. The V end lost 1 base, the J end lost 1 base, and 8 bases lay between the germline ends. The CDR3 reads CASSLGSGSNQPQHF. The CDR3 DNA reads TGTGCCAGCAGCTTAGGTTCAGGGAGCAATCAGCCCCAGCATTTT.

The genes are TRBV19 and TRBJ1-2, with D unclear. This CDR3 region has 15 residues. Germline CDR1 reads LNHDA; CDR2 reads SQIVND (reference sequence). Trimming took off 5 bases at V and 2 bases at J, with 15 bases between the two ends. CDR3 sequence (DNA): TGTGCCAGTAGTGTCGGACCGGGAAGGAACTATGGCTACACCTTC. Protein product: CASSVGPGRNYGYTF.

The V and J genes are TRBV19 and TRBJ2-2; weak D call: TRBD1 (6 bases). The CDR3 is made up of 14 amino acids. Deletions cut 5 bases from V and 5 bases from J, with 12 bases between. Germline CDR1 is LNHDA and CDR2 is SQIVND (reference sequence). DNA of the CDR3: TGTGCCAGTAGTCAGCCCCAGGGGACCGGGGAGCTGTTTTTT. It translates to CASSQPQGTGELFF.

The chain joins TRBV7-2 to TRBJ1-5; D not certain. Germline V CDR1 and CDR2: SGHTA, FQGNSA. V lost 1 base, J lost 5 bases, and 9 bases lay in between. The length of the CDR3 is 14 residues. CDR3 protein: CASSLGITDQPQHF. DNA of the CDR3: TGTGCCAGCAGCTTAGGGATCACAGATCAGCCCCAGCATTTT.

The chain employs TRBV12-3 or TRBV12-4 and TRBJ2-7; unclear D gene. The CDR3 loop spans 11 amino acids. V was trimmed by 3 bases and J by 10 bases, leaving 10 bases between them. CDR3 in amino acids: CASSFTHRQYF. DNA of the CDR3: TGTGCCAGCAGTTTTACCCACAGACAGTACTTC.

This chain uses TRBV13 with TRBJ2-7, with 9 bases identical to TRBD2. The CDR3 contains 13 residues. The ends lost 3 bases at V and 3 bases at J; junction bases unmatched: 0. Germline V lookup: CDR1 PRHDT, CDR2 FYEKMQ (reference sequence). The CDR3 reads CASSLTSGYEQYF. CDR3 sequence (DNA): TGTGCCAGCAGCTTGACTAGCGGCTACGAGCAGTACTTC.

The chain carries TRBV28 and TRBJ2-1; 9 bases are shared with TRBD2. With V trimmed by 2 bases and J by 2 bases, 4 bases remained unmatched. Germline CDR1 reads MDHEN; CDR2 reads SYDVKM. This CDR3 comprises 16 residues. CDR3 DNA sequence: TGTGCCAGCAGTTTAGCGACTAGCGGAACCTACAATGAGCAGTTCTTC. This translates into CASSLATSGTYNEQFF.

A few counts support this clone. The gene calls are TRBV5-1 and TRBJ2-3; TRBD1 matches 10 bases. V was clipped by 4 bases and J by 3 bases; unmatched bases: 14. The CDR3 spans 18 residues. Per the germline V gene, CDR1 is SGHRS and CDR2 is YFSETQ. The CDR3 is CASSHSSGQGGRTDTQYF. For the CDR3, the DNA is TGCGCCAGCAGCCATTCGTCAGGACAGGGGGGAAGGACAGATACGCAGTATTTT.

V usage is TRBV19 and J usage is TRBJ1-2, with D possibly TRBD1 on 6 matching bases. The CDR3 has 13 residues. Trimming took 2 bases from V and 5 from J, leaving 9 bases between them. The germline gives CDR1 LNHDA, CDR2 SQIVND (reference sequence). For the CDR3, the DNA is TGTGCCAGTAGTATAAGGCAGGGGTATGGCTACACCTTC. This codes for CASSIRQGYGYTF.

This chain joins TRBV27 and TRBJ2-1; a weak D match, TRBD2 (6 bases). Trimming cost V 4 bases and J 10 bases, with 8 bases left between them. This CDR3 contains 11 residues. The germline V gene has CDR1 MNHEY and CDR2 SMNVEV (reference sequence). In nucleotides, the CDR3 is TGTGCCAGCAGTTCGGGAGAGGAGCAGTTCTTC. It is translated as CASSSGEEQFF.